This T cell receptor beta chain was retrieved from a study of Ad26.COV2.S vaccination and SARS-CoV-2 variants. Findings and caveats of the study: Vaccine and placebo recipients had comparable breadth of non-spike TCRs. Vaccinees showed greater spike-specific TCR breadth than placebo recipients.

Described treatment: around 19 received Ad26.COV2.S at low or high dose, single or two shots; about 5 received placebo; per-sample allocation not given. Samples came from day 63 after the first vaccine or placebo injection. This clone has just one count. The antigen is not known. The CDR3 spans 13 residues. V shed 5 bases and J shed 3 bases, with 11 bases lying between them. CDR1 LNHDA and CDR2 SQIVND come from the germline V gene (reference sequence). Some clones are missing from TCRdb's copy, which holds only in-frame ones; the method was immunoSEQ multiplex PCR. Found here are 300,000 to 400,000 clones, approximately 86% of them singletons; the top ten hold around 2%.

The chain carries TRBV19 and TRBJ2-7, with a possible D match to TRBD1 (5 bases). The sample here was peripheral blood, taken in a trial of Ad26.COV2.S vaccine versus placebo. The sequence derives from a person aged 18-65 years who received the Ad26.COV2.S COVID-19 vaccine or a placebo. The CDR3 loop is CASSGLQGYEQYF. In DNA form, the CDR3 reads TGTGCCAGTAGTGGTCTCCAGGGCTACGAGCAGTACTTC. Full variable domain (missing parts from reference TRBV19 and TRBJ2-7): DGGITQSPKYLFRKEGQNVTLSCEQNLNHDAMYWYRQDPGQGLRLIYYSQIVNDFQKGDIAEGYSVSREKKESFPLTVTSAQKNPTAFYLCASSGLQGYEQYFGPGTRLTVT.